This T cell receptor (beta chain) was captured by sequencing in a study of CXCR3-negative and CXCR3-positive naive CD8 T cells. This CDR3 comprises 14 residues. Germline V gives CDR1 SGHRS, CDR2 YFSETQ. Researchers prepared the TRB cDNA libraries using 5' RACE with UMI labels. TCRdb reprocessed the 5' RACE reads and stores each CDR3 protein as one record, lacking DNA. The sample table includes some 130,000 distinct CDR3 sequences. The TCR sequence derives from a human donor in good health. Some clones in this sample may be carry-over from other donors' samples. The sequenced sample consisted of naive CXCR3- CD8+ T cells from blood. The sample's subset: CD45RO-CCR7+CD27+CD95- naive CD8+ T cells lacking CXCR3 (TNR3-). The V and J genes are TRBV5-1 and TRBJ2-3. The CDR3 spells CASSLDTLSDTQYF.